The present T cell receptor beta chain was sequenced within a study of T cell repertoires in cytomegalovirus infection. At the level of the study: Evidence of both CMV infection and a matching HLA type came from public TCR beta signatures.

Study-level results: Accumulated public TCR beta family frequency recognized individuals carrying CMV together with the relevant HLA.

TCRdb reanalysed the reads using MiXCR and keeps one entry per CDR3 protein. The sample contains 830,000 or so distinct CDR3 sequences, approximately 32% of which appear only once. This clonotype was counted only a few times. Antigen specificity is unknown. The CDR3 consists of 14 residues. Germline V gives CDR1 SNHLY, CDR2 FYNNEI. V lost 8 bases, J lost 3 bases, and 14 bases lay in between. This TCR was sampled from a human donor in good health (CMV status not recorded). Some clones in this sample may be carry-over from other donors' samples. The sequencing used cultured CD8+ T cells from PBMCs, collected from culture after CMV antigen stimulation. This chain links TRBV2 with TRBJ1-5, with D perhaps matching TRBD1 (5 bases). This CDR3 reads CASSGEGINQPQHF. In DNA, the CDR3 is TGTGCCAGCTCTGGCGAGGGGATCAATCAGCCCCAGCATTTT.